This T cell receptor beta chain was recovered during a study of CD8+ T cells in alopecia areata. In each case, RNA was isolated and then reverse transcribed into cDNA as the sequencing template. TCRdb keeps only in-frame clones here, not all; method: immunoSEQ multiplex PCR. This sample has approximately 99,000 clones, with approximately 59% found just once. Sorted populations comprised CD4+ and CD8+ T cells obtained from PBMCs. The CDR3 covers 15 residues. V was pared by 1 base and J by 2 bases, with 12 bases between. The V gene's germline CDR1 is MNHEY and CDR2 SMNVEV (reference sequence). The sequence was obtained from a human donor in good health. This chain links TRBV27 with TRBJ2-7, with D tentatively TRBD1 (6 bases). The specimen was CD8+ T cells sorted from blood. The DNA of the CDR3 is TGTGCCAGCAGTTTATTCAGGGGATCAGCCTACGAGCAGTACTTC. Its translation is CASSLFRGSAYEQYF.